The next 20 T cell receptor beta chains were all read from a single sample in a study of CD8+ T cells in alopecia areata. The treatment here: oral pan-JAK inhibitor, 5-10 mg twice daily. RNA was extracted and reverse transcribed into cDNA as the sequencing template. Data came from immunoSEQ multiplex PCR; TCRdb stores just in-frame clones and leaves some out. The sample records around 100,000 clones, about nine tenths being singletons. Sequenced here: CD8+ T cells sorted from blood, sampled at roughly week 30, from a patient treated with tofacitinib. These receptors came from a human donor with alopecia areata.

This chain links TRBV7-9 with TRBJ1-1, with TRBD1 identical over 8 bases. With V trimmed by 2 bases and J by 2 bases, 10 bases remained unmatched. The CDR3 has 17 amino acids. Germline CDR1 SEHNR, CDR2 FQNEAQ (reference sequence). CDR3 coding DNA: TGTGCCAGCAGCTTACCCGGGACAGGATGGGAAAACACTGAAGCTTTCTTT. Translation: CASSLPGTGWENTEAFF. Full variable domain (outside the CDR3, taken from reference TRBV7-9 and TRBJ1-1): DTGVSQNPRHKITKRGQNVTFRCDPISEHNRLYWYRQTLGQGPEFLTYFQNEAQLEKSRLLSDRFSAERPKGSFSTLEIQRTEQGDSAMYLCASSLPGTGWENTEAFFGQGTRLTVV.

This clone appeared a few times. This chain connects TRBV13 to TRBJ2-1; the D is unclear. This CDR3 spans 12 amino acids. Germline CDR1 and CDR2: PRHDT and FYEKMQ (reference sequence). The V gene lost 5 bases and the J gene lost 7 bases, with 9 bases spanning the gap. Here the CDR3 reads CASSLRVNEQFF. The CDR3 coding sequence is TGTGCCAGCAGCCTCCGGGTAAATGAGCAGTTCTTC.

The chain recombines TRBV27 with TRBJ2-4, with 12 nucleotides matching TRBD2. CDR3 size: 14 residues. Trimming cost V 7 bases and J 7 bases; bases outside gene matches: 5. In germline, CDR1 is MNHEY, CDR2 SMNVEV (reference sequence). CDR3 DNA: TGTGCCAGCACTAGCGGGGGGGTTGGGAACATTCAGTACTTC. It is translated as CASTSGGVGNIQYF.

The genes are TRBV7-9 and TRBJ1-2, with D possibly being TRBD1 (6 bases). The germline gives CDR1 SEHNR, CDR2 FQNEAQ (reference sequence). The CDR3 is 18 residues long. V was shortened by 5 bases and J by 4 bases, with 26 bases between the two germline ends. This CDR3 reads CASSPEGQGRLFRYGYTF. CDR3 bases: TGTGCCAGCAGCCCTGAGGGGCAGGGGCGACTCTTTCGCTATGGCTACACCTTC.

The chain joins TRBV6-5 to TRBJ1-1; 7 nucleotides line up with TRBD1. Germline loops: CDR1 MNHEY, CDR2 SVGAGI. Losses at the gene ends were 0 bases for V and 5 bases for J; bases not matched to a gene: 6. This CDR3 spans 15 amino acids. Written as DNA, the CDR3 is TGTGCCAGCAGTTACTCGGAGGGGGCTGGTACTGAAGCTTTCTTT. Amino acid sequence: CASSYSEGAGTEAFF.

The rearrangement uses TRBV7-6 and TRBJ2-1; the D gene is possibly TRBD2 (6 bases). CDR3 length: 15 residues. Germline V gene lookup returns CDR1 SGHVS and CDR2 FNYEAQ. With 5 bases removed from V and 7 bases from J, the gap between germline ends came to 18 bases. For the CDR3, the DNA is TGTGCCAGCAGCAACGGGGACTCGGTCCGAAATGAGCAGTTCTTC. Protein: CASSNGDSVRNEQFF.

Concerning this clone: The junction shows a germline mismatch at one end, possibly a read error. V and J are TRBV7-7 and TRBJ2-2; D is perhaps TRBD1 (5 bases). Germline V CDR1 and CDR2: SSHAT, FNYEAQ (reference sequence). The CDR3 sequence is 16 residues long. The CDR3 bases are TGTGCTAGCAGCTTAACCCAGGGTTGGGACACCGGGGAGCTGTTTTTT. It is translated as CASSLTQGWDTGELFF.

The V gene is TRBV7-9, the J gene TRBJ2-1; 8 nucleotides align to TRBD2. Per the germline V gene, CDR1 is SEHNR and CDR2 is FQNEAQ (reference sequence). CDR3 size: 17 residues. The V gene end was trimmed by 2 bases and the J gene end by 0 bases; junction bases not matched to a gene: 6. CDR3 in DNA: TGTGCCAGCAGCTTATCTTTAGCGGGGAGCTCCTACAATGAGCAGTTCTTC. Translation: CASSLSLAGSSYNEQFF.

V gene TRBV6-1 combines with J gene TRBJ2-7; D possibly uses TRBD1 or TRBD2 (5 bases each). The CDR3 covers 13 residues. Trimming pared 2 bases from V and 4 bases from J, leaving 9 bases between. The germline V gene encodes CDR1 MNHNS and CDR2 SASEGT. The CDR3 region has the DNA TGTGCCAGCAGTGAATGGGACCTTTACGAGCAGTACTTC. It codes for CASSEWDLYEQYF.

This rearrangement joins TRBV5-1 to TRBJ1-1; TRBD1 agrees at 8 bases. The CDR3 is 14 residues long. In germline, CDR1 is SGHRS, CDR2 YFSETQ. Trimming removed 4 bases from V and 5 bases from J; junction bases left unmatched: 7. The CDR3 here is CASSPRQGTTEAFF. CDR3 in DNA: TGCGCCAGCAGCCCGAGACAGGGGACTACTGAAGCTTTCTTT. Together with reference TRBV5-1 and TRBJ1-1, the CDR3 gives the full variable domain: KAGVTQTPRYLIKTRGQQVTLSCSPISGHRSVSWYQQTPGQGLQFLFEYFSETQRNKGNFPGRFSGRQFSNSRSEMNVSTLELGDSALYLCASSPRQGTTEAFFGQGTRLTVV.

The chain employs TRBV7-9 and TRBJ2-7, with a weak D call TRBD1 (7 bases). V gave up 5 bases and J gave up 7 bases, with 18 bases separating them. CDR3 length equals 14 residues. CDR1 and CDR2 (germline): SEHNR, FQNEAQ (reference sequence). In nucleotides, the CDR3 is TGTGCCAGCAGCGGGGGGACAGCAAACCGAGAGCAGTACTTC. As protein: CASSGGTANREQYF.

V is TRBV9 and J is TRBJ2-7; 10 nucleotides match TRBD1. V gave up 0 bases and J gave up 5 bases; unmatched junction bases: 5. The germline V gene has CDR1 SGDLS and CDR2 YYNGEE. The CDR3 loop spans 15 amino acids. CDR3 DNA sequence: TGTGCCAGCAGCGTAGGGGGACAGGGGATCCACGAGCAGTACTTC. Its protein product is CASSVGGQGIHEQYF.

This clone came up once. CDR3: CASSLSGTVNYGYTF. CDR3 nucleotide sequence: TGTGCCAGCAGCTTATCCGGGACTGTTAACTATGGCTACACCTTC. The rearrangement joins TRBV7-8 to TRBJ1-2, with D maybe TRBD1 (5 bases). Trimming removed 2 bases from V and 1 base from J, with 11 bases in between. There are 15 residues in the CDR3. Germline V gene lookup returns CDR1 SGHVS and CDR2 FQNEAQ.

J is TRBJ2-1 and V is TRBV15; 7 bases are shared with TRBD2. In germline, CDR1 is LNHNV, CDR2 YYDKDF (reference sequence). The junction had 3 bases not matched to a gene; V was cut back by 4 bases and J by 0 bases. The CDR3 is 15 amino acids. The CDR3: CATSTSGYSYNEQFF. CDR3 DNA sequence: TGTGCCACCAGCACTAGCGGTTACTCCTACAATGAGCAGTTCTTC.

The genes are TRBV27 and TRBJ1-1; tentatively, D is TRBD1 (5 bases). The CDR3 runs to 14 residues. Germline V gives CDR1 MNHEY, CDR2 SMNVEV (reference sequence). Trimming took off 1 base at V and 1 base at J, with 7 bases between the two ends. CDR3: CASSLLGGNTEAFF. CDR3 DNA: TGTGCCAGCAGTTTATTGGGGGGGAACACTGAAGCTTTCTTT.

For the CDR3, the DNA is TGTGCCAGCAGTTTAACAGGTCCCAACGAGCAGTACTTC. Translating gives CASSLTGPNEQYF. This chain joins TRBV27 and TRBJ2-7; possibly TRBD1 for D (5 bases). V was shortened by 2 bases and J by 5 bases, with 10 bases between the two germline ends. The length of the CDR3 is 13 residues. CDR1 and CDR2 from the germline V gene are MNHEY and SMNVEV (reference sequence).

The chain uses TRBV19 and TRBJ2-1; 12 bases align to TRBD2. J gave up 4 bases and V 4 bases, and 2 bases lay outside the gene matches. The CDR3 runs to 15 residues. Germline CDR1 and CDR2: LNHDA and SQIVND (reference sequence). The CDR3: CASSTGLAGYNEQFF. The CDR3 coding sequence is TGTGCCAGTAGTACCGGACTAGCGGGATACAATGAGCAGTTCTTC.

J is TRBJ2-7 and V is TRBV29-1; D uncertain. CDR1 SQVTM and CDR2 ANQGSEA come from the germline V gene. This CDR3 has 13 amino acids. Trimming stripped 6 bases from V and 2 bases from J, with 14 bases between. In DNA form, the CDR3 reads TGCAGCGTGGAGTTTCCGACCACCTACGAGCAGTACTTC. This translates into CSVEFPTTYEQYF.

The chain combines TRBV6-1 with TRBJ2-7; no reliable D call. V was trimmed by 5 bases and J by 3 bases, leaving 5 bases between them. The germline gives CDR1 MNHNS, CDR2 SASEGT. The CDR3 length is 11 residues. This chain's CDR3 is CASSWNYEQYF. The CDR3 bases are TGTGCCAGCAGTTGGAACTACGAGCAGTACTTC.

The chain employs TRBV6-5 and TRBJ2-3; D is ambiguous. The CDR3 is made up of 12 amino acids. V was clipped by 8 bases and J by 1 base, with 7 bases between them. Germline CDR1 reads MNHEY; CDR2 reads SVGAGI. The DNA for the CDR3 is TGTGCCAGCGGTTTAGGCACAGATACGCAGTATTTT. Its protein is CASGLGTDTQYF.